The rows below give T cell receptor beta chains drawn from one sample of a study of siplizumab effects on memory and regulatory T cells. Profiling relied on immunoSEQ multiplex PCR, and the TCRdb table lists in-frame clones only, not all of them. The table includes tens of thousands of clones, 88% detected once. The sample consisted of Tregs sorted from blood. These receptor sequences come from a human donor in good health. The CDR3 runs from the conserved cysteine through the conserved F or W.

j_call | v_call | cdr3_aa
TRBJ1-1 | TRBV19 | CASSSTGSRNEAFF
TRBJ2-1 | TRBV19 | CASSIGPGTSGRLGEQFF
TRBJ2-7 | TRBV7-9 | CASSLAGRGKNEQYF
TRBJ2-7 | TRBV2 | CASSGRGSSYEQYF
TRBJ2-2 | TRBV9 | CASSSSGTRLTGELFF
TRBJ2-7 | TRBV30 | CAWSPRRIYEQYF
TRBJ2-5 | TRBV21-1 | CASSLWDGEETQYF
TRBJ2-1 | TRBV7-3 | CASSLTGTGKFF
TRBJ2-3 | TRBV29-1 | CSELSTGQTDTQYF
TRBJ2-6 | TRBV5-1 | CASSSGVSGANVLTF